This T cell receptor beta chain was retrieved from a study of stem cell transplantation in POMP-related autoinflammatory disease (dated by TCRdb to about 2021). For the study in its entirety: The study hypothesis was that defective thymoproteasomes impair MHC class I-dependent CD8+ T-cell differentiation and positive selection, which skews the TRB repertoire. Before transplant, CD4+ naive T-cell skewing, low CD8+ T-cell proportions, and reduced T-cell cytokine secretion were observed in patients. Through one year post-transplant, neutrophils and platelets showed 100% donor engraftment on DNA chimerism analysis. To find out how POMP deficiency affects T-cell receptor beta repertoire diversity and CDR3 characteristics, high-throughput TRB sequencing was used.

Turning to this clone: Its target antigen remains unknown. Base qualities are missing; no much larger clone stands one base away.

CDR1 and CDR2 (MDHEN, SYDVKM) derive from the germline V gene. The CDR3 contains 11 residues, cysteine and phenylalanine counted. The entry retains the CDR3 DNA only, 33 bases that are in frame from base 1. V and J lose 5 bases and 8 bases, and a span of 7 bases separates them. What the authors observed across the whole study: Across all analyzed T-cell subsets, PRAID patients showed a trend toward higher clonality and lower TRB diversity. Statistical significance for the trend toward lower diversity and increased clonality in PRAID patients was reached only for regulatory T cells. A restricted number of unique TRB V-J gene pairings was observed in PRAID patients.

The sample's time point label, decoded: after hematopoietic stem cell transplant. PRAID was characterized by prominent immunodeficiency alongside autoinflammation. Before TRB sequencing, the T-cell subsets, namely conventional T cells, CD8+ T cells, regulatory T cells, and T follicular helper cells, were sorted. The library was generated by the immunoSEQ multiplex PCR assay. On the authors' methods: Shannon entropy, which takes clonal size distribution into account, was used to quantify repertoire diversity. The Gini-Simpson index (Simpson_1-D) was used to measure inequality of clonotype distribution. TCRdb limited this immuneACCESS table to in-frame rearrangements with V and J called. A share of clones is missing; checked studies link under half to unresolved V genes, and the rest is unexplained. For V, J and clone size, that table is used; D and trimming come from the DNA. This sample gives some 65,000 clones in total; approximately 91% of them show up just once. The top ten clones comprise about 0.71% of the sample.

This TCR derives from a human patient with POMP-related autoinflammation and immune dysregulation (PRAID). After a transplant, the donor of the graft may account for some T cells. Recombination linked TRBV28 to TRBJ2-1; the D gene cannot be resolved reliably. The sequencing used CD4+ T cells from PBMCs, collected after stem cell transplantation. The CDR3 amino acid sequence is: CASSLRDEQFF. The DNA reads TGTGCCAGCAGTCTCCGCGATGAGCAGTTCTTC.